Listed here are 23 T cell receptor beta chains from one sample, sequenced in a study of HIV-infected patients and healthy controls. About 550 ng RNA was reverse transcribed with alpha and beta constant-region primers. Separate chain-specific third strand synthesis with multiplexing indices produced the alpha and beta libraries. MiXCR, run by TCRdb on the 5' RACE reads, gives a single entry per CDR3 protein. The table lists approximately 7,700 distinct CDR3 sequences, under 6.5% of them singletons. All unsorted peripheral T cells were captured because whole blood was used without fractionation. Material: blood, obtained before antiretroviral therapy. The receptors here all came from an adult with HIV infection.

This clonotype is medium-sized within its sample. The chain has TRBV29-1 and TRBJ2-1, with 9 bases lining up with TRBD1. The ends lost 1 base at V and 5 bases at J; junction bases unmatched: 6. This CDR3 contains 15 residues. Germline CDR1 SQVTM, CDR2 ANQGSEA. CDR3 in DNA: TGCAGCGTTGAAGCCAAGGGACAGGGAAACAATGAGCAGTTCTTC. Its translation is CSVEAKGQGNNEQFF.

This clonotype ranks as medium-sized. The chain joins TRBV20-1 to TRBJ1-2, with TRBD1 identical over 11 bases. The CDR3 runs 14 residues. CDR1 and CDR2 (germline): DFQATT, SNEGSKA (reference sequence). Losses at the gene ends were 5 bases for V and 6 bases for J; bases not matched to a gene: 8. CDR3 nucleotides: TGCAGTGCTCCTACGGCGGGACAGGGGGATGGCTACACCTTC. This gives the protein CSAPTAGQGDGYTF.

This clonotype was counted ten times or more. This chain links TRBV28 with TRBJ1-2; perhaps TRBD1 as D (6 bases). The CDR3 length is 13 residues. Per the germline V gene, CDR1 is MDHEN and CDR2 is SYDVKM. Trimming removed 6 bases from V and 6 bases from J, with 14 bases in between. The DNA of the CDR3 is TGTGCCAGCAGGACGGGACACTGGGATGGCTACACCTTC. Its protein product is CASRTGHWDGYTF.

This clonotype appeared many times. The chain recombines TRBV29-1 with TRBJ2-2; no reliable D call. The CDR3 sequence is 11 residues long. Deletions cut 7 bases from V and 4 bases from J, with 7 bases between. The germline CDR1 and CDR2 sequences are SQVTM and ANQGSEA. The CDR3 spells CSGVVTGELFF. In DNA, the CDR3 is TGCAGCGGGGTTGTCACCGGGGAGCTGTTTTTT.

This clonotype is termed medium-sized. This rearrangement joins TRBV12-3 or TRBV12-4 to TRBJ1-3; possible D gene TRBD1, 6 bases. V dropped 5 bases and J dropped 0 bases, with 8 bases sitting between them. The CDR3 runs 14 residues. CDR3 residues: CASSLQGSGNTIYF. CDR3 DNA sequence: TGTGCCAGCAGTCTACAGGGCTCTGGAAACACCATATATTTT.

This clonotype came up many times. The chain joins TRBV11-2 to TRBJ2-7; TRBD2 matches 7 bases. J lost 1 base, V lost 3 bases, and 9 bases had no gene match. This CDR3 spans 16 amino acids. The germline V gene has CDR1 SGHAT and CDR2 FQNNGV. CDR3 sequence reads: CASSFHGGYSSYEQYF. CDR3 DNA sequence: TGTGCCAGCAGCTTCCACGGGGGGTACTCATCCTACGAGCAGTACTTC.

This clonotype counts as large. This sequence joins TRBV11-2 and TRBJ2-5; maybe TRBD1 (6 bases). V was pared by 1 base and J by 5 bases, with 11 bases between. This CDR3 is built from 14 residues. The V gene's germline CDR1 is SGHAT and CDR2 FQNNGV. The CDR3 DNA reads TGTGCCAGCAGCTTAGGACAGGTGGAGGAGACCCAGTACTTC. It is translated as CASSLGQVEETQYF. Looking up the rest from reference TRBV11-2 and TRBJ2-5 gives the full variable domain: EAGVAQSPRYKIIEKRQSVAFWCNPISGHATLYWYQQILGQGPKLLIQFQNNGVVDDSQLPKDRFSAERLKGVDSTLKIQPAKLEDSAVYLCASSLGQVEETQYFGPGTRLLVL.

This clonotype was counted many times. The chain uses TRBV9 and TRBJ2-2; D is unclear. Trimming took off 4 bases at V and 7 bases at J, with 14 bases between the two ends. The germline V gene encodes CDR1 SGDLS and CDR2 YYNGEE. This CDR3 is built from 14 residues. The CDR3 loop is CASSPFKPGGELFF. The CDR3 DNA is TGTGCCAGCAGCCCATTCAAGCCCGGCGGGGAGCTGTTTTTT.

This clonotype was detected many times. The rearrangement links TRBV6-2 or TRBV6-3 to TRBJ2-2; D uncertain. This CDR3 spans 15 amino acids. Deletions cut 8 bases from V and 2 bases from J, with 15 bases between. CDR1 is MNHEY, CDR2 SVGEGT, per germline. CDR3 DNA: TGTGCCAGCCGCAATTCTATCGGTAACACCGGGGAGCTGTTTTTT. Protein product: CASRNSIGNTGELFF.

This clonotype was seen repeatedly, ten times or more. The V and J genes are TRBV27 and TRBJ1-5; 9 bases line up with TRBD1. Germline V gene lookup returns CDR1 MNHEY and CDR2 SMNVEV (reference sequence). The CDR3 extends over 14 amino acids. V shed 5 bases, J shed 7 bases, and the junction held 6 bases outside the gene matches. The CDR3 sequence is CASSPGTGRQPQHF. The CDR3 bases are TGTGCCAGCAGTCCAGGGACAGGGAGACAGCCCCAGCATTTT.

Within the sample, this clonotype is medium-sized. The chain is built from TRBV6-2 or TRBV6-3 and TRBJ2-7; D gene uncertain. V lost 4 bases and J 3 bases, leaving 7 bases between the germline ends. CDR3 length equals 12 residues. Germline V gives CDR1 MNHEY, CDR2 SVGEGT. DNA of the CDR3: TGTGCCAGCAGTTCGGACCGCTACGAGCAGTACTTC. It yields the protein CASSSDRYEQYF.

This clonotype was seen many times. The V gene is TRBV25-1, the J gene TRBJ2-2; D not certain. CDR3 size: 16 residues. In germline, CDR1 is MGHDK, CDR2 SYGVNS. Trimming cost V 2 bases and J 0 bases, with 10 bases left between them. Here the CDR3 reads CASSERAYANTGELFF. The CDR3 DNA reads TGTGCCAGCAGTGAAAGGGCTTACGCGAACACCGGGGAGCTGTTTTTT.

At least ten counts were recorded for this clonotype. V usage is TRBV7-2 and J usage is TRBJ1-2; D not resolved. Germline V CDR1 and CDR2: SGHTA, FQGNSA. V lost 2 bases, J lost 0 bases, and 19 bases lay in between. CDR3 length: 18 residues. CDR3 amino acids: CASSLIRQRGEPNYGYTF. In nucleotides, the CDR3 is TGTGCCAGCAGCTTAATTCGACAACGTGGGGAACCTAACTATGGCTACACCTTC.

The J gene is TRBJ2-3, the V gene TRBV5-1, with D unclear. The CDR3 spans 15 residues. The germline V and J ends were trimmed by 0 bases and 5 bases, with 13 bases remaining between them. CDR1 is SGHRS and CDR2 is YFSETQ in the germline V gene. CDR3: CASSLGLRRGDTQYF. In nucleotides, the CDR3 is TGCGCCAGCAGCTTGGGACTCCGTCGCGGAGATACGCAGTATTTT. Using reference TRBV5-1 and TRBJ2-3 for the parts outside the CDR3, the full variable domain is KAGVTQTPRYLIKTRGQQVTLSCSPISGHRSVSWYQQTPGQGLQFLFEYFSETQRNKGNFPGRFSGRQFSNSRSEMNVSTLELGDSALYLCASSLGLRRGDTQYFGPGTRLTVL.

In its sample, this clonotype is medium-sized. The V call is TRBV4-1, the J call TRBJ2-4; D gene unclear. The V end lost 4 bases, the J end lost 6 bases, and 16 bases lay between the germline ends. Germline V gene data show CDR1 as MGHRA and CDR2 as YSYEKL. The CDR3 is 15 amino acids. Here the CDR3 DNA reads TGCGCCAGCAGCCCTACTGTGGCTGGGATAAACATTCAGTACTTC. Translation gives CASSPTVAGINIQYF.

In its sample, this clonotype is medium-sized (0.01 to 0.1%). CDR3 residues: CASSPRTPQGADTQYF. The CDR3 DNA is TGTGCCAGCAGTCCACGGACTCCTCAAGGGGCAGATACGCAGTATTTT. The chain links TRBV6-5 to TRBJ2-3; D assignment may be TRBD1 or TRBD2 (5 bases each). CDR1 MNHEY and CDR2 SVGAGI come from the germline V gene. CDR3 length: 16 amino acids. V lost 5 bases and J 4 bases, leaving 19 bases between the germline ends.

Within the sample, this clonotype is medium-sized. One end of the junction does not line up with germline, which may come from a read error. This chain connects TRBV12-5 to TRBJ2-3; D call uncertain. The CDR3 extends over 11 amino acids. Germline values: CDR1 LGHNT, CDR2 FRNRAP. DNA of the CDR3: TGTGCTAGTGGATTGGTAGATACGCAGTATTTT. Amino acids: CASGLVDTQYF. Together with reference TRBV12-5 and TRBJ2-3, the CDR3 gives the full variable domain: DARVTQTPRHKVTEMGQEVTMRCQPILGHNTVFWYRQTMMQGLELLAYFRNRAPLDDSGMPKDRFSAEMPDATLATLKIQPSEPRDSAVYFCASGLVDTQYFGPGTRLTVL.

Sample share makes this clonotype medium-sized. The chain links TRBV3-1 to TRBJ2-3; 7 bases are shared with TRBD2. Germline V gene lookup returns CDR1 LGHDT and CDR2 YNNKEL (reference sequence). The CDR3 contains 15 residues. V was pared by 4 bases and J by 1 base, with 5 bases of the junction left unmatched. The CDR3 nucleotides are TGTGCCAGCAGCCCCTCGAGCGGGGGCACAGATACGCAGTATTTT. It is translated as CASSPSSGGTDTQYF.

This clonotype occurred many times. Here the CDR3 DNA reads TGCAGTGCTAGGCGAACAGGGCACAGTAAGGAGACCGGGGAGCTGTTTTTT. Protein sequence: CSARRTGHSKETGELFF. The chain links TRBV20-1 to TRBJ2-2, with D possibly being TRBD1 (6 bases). Germline V gene sequence: CDR1 DFQATT, CDR2 SNEGSKA (reference sequence). The CDR3 consists of 17 residues. V dropped 3 bases and J dropped 5 bases, with 22 bases sitting between them.

The chain couples TRBV12-3 or TRBV12-4 to TRBJ2-3; 11 nucleotides agree with TRBD2. The CDR3 has 17 amino acids. Trimming at V came to 1 base and at J to 5 bases, leaving 8 bases not matched to a gene. CDR3 protein: CASSLGLAGTSEDTQYF. CDR3 bases: TGTGCCAGCAGTTTAGGACTAGCGGGGACGTCAGAAGATACGCAGTATTTT.

This clonotype was picked up a small number of times. V is TRBV5-1 and J is TRBJ2-3, with 8 nucleotides matching TRBD1. CDR1 is SGHRS and CDR2 is YFSETQ in the germline V gene. This CDR3 spans 14 amino acids. V lost 2 bases to trimming and J lost 5 bases; unmatched junction nucleotides: 4. This CDR3 reads CASSFDRGVDTQYF. CDR3 nucleotides: TGCGCCAGCAGCTTCGACAGGGGTGTAGATACGCAGTATTTT.

This clonotype was seen ten or more times. The rearrangement joins TRBV12-3 or TRBV12-4 to TRBJ2-3; the D is unclear. The germline V and J ends were trimmed by 7 bases and 4 bases, with 6 bases remaining between them. CDR3 length equals 11 residues. The CDR3 here is CASKVSDTQYF. The CDR3 nucleotides are TGTGCCAGCAAAGTATCAGATACGCAGTATTTT.

The sample holds many counts of this clonotype. V gene TRBV5-4 combines with J gene TRBJ2-7, with D maybe TRBD2 (7 bases). V lost 6 bases and J 4 bases, leaving 23 bases between the germline ends. Germline assignment: CDR1 SGHNT and CDR2 YYREEE (reference sequence). The CDR3 length is 16 residues. CDR3 nucleotide sequence: TGTGCCAGCAACCCGGGGGGCCCCTTGGGGAGTTACGAGCAGTACTTC. Protein: CASNPGGPLGSYEQYF.